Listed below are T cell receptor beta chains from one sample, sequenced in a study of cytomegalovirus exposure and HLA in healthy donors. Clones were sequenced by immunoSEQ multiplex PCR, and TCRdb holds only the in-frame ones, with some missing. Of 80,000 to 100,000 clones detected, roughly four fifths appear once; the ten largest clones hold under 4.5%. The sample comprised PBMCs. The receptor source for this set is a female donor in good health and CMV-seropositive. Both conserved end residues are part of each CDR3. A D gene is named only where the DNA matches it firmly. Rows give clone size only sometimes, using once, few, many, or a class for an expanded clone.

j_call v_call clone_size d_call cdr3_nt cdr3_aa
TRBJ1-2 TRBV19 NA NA TGTGCCAGTAGTATACCCCCGGGACATAACTATGGCTACACCTTC CASSIPPGHNYGYTF
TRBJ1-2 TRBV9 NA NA TGTGCCAGCAGCGTCCATCCACGGGGCTACACCTTC CASSVHPRGYTF
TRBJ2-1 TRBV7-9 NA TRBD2 TGTGCCAGCAGCCCGCAAGCGGGAGGAAACAATGAGCAGTTCTTC CASSPQAGGNNEQFF
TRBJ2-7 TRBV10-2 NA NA TGCGCCGGAGGGATAGGCAACGAGCAGTACTTC CAGGIGNEQYF
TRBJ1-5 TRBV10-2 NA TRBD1 TGCGCCAGCTGCGACAGGGCAACTCAGCCCCAGCATTTT CASCDRATQPQHF
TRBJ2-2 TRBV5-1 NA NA TGCGCCAGCCAGGGTCGGGCCCTCACCGGGGAGCTGTTTTTT CASQGRALTGELFF
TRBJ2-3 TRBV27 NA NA TGTGCCAGCAGTTTTGAGTCCTTTTATACGCAGTATTTT CASSFESFYTQYF
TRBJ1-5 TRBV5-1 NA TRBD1 TGCGCCAGCAGCACAGGGACAGGGGGCCTGAGCAATCAGCCCCAGCATTTT CASSTGTGGLSNQPQHF
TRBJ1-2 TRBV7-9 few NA TGTGCCAGCAGCTTCGACAGTAACTATGGCTACACCTTC CASSFDSNYGYTF
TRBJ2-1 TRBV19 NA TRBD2 TGTGCCAGTAGTGGGACTAGCGGAAGTTCCTACAATGAGCAGTTCTTC CASSGTSGSSYNEQFF
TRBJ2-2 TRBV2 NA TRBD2 TGTGCCACCTTCCCTCGGGGGGATCCCACCGGGGAGCTGTTTTTT CATFPRGDPTGELFF
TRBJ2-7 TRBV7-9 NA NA TGTGCCAGCAGCTTAGGACAGAACCTTTACGAGCAGTACTTC CASSLGQNLYEQYF
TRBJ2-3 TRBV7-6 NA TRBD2 TGTGCCAGCAGCCCTCTAGCGGGGGGTTCCTCTAGCACAGATACGCAGTATTTT CASSPLAGGSSSTDTQYF
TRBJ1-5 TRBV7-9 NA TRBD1 TGTGCCAGCAGCGAGACAGGGTTCCAGGTTAAGCCCCAGCATTTT CASSETGFQVKPQHF
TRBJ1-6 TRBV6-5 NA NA TGTGCCAGCAGTTTACAGGGAAGGGATTCACCCCTCCACTTT CASSLQGRDSPLHF
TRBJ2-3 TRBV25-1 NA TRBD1 TGTGCCAGTAGGACAGGGAGCACAGATACGCAGTATTTT CASRTGSTDTQYF
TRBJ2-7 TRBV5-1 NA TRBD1 TGCGCCAGCAGCCACGGGACAGGGCCCTACGAGCAGTACTTC CASSHGTGPYEQYF
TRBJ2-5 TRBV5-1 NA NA TGCGCCAGCAGCTGGCACAGGGTCCAAAGGAAAGAGACCCAGTACTTC CASSWHRVQRKETQYF
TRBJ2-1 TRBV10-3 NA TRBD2 TGTGCCATCAGTGTGGGGTACACACTAGCGGGAACTCAGGACGAGCAGTTCTTC CAISVGYTLAGTQDEQFF
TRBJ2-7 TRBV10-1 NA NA TGCGCCAGCAGTGACGGGGGCGAGCAGTACTTC CASSDGGEQYF
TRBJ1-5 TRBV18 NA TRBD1 TGTGCCAGCTCACCAGGACAGGGGAGCAATCAGCCCCAGCATTTT CASSPGQGSNQPQHF
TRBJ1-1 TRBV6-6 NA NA TGTGCCAGCAGTTACGGCGGGACTTGGGCTTTCTTT CASSYGGTWAFF
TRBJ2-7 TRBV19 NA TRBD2 TGTGCCAGTACCCGGACTAGCGGGTCCTACGAGCAGTACTTC CASTRTSGSYEQYF
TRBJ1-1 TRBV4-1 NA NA TGCGCCAGCAGCCAAGTGGTCCCACAATCGACTGAAGCTTTCTTT CASSQVVPQSTEAFF
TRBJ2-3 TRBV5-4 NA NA TGTGCCAGCAGCCCGGACAGTCGGGCAGATACGCAGTATTTT CASSPDSRADTQYF